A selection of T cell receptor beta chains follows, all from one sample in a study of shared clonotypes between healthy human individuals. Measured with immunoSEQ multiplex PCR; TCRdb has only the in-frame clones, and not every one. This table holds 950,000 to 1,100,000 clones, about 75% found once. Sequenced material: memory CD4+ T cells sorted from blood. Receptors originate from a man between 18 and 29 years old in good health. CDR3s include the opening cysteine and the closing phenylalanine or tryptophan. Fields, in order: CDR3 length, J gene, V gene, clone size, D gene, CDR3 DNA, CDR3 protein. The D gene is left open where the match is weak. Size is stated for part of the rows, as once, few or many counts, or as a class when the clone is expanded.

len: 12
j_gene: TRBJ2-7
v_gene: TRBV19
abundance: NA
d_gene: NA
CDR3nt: TGTGCCAGTAGTATAGGTCCCGGGGAGCAGTACTTC
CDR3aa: CASSIGPGEQYF

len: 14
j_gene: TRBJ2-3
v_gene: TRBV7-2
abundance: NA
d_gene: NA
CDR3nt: TGTGCCAGCAGCCGACTGACAGCCACAGATACGCAGTATTTT
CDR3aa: CASSRLTATDTQYF

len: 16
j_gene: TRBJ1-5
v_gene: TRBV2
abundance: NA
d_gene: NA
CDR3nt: TGTGCCAGCAGCCTGGACAGCTCCTATAGCAATCAGCCCCAGCATTTT
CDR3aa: CASSLDSSYSNQPQHF

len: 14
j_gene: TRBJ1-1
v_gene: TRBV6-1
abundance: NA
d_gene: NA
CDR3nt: TGTGCCAGCAGCCCAGGGAACGTGGGCACTGAAGCTTTCTTT
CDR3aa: CASSPGNVGTEAFF

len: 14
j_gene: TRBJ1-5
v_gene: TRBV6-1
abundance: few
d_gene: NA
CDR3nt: TGTGCCAGCAGTGGGGGGGTGAGCAATCAGCCCCAGCATTTT
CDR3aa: CASSGGVSNQPQHF

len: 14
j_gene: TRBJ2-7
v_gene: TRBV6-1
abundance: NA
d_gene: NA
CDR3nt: TGTGCCAGCAGCCTTGCCGGCCCTCCGGAGGAGCAGTACTTC
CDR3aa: CASSLAGPPEEQYF

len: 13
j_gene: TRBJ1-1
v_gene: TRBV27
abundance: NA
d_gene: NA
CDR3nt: TGTGCCGCCAAGGGACGGGGGAACACTGAAGCTTTCTTT
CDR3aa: CAAKGRGNTEAFF

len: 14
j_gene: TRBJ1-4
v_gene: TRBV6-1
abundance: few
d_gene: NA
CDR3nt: TGTGCCAGCATCCCCCGGGGAGGGAATGAAAAACTGTTTTTT
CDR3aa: CASIPRGGNEKLFF

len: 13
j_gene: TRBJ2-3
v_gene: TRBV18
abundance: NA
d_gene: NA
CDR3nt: TGTGCCAGCTCACCACCGTCCTTAGATACGCAGTATTTT
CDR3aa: CASSPPSLDTQYF

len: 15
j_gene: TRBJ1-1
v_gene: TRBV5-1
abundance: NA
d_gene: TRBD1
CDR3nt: TGCGCCAGCAGCTTAGCGGGACAGGGGGCAACTGAAGCTTTCTTT
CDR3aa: CASSLAGQGATEAFF

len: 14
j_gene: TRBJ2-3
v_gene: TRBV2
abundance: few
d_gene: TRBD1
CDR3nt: TGTGCCAGCAGTGAGGACAGGTCCATAGATACGCAGTATTTT
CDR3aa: CASSEDRSIDTQYF

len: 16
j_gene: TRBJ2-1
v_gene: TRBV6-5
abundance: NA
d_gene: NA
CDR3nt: TGTGCCAGCAGTTCCTCACTAGCCTCGGCCTACAATGAGCAGTTCTTC
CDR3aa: CASSSSLASAYNEQFF

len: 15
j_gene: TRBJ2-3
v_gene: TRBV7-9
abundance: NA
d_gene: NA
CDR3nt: TGTGCCAGCAGCTTACTAGGTTCACTCACAGATACGCAGTATTTT
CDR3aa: CASSLLGSLTDTQYF

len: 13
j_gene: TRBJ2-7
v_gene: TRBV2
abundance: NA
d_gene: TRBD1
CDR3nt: TGTGCCAGCGGCCGGGACAGGGCCTACGAGCAGTACTTC
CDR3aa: CASGRDRAYEQYF

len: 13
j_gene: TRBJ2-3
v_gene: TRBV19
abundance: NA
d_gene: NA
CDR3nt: TGTGCCAGTCGATGGGGCTCGACAGATACGCAGTATTTT
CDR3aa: CASRWGSTDTQYF

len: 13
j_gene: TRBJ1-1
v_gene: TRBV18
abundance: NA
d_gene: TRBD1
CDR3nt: TGTGCCAGCTCACTACAGGGGGGAACTGAAGCTTTCTTT
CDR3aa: CASSLQGGTEAFF

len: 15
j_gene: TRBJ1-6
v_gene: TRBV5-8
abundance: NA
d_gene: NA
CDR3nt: TGTGCCAGCAGCAGCAGGGGTTTCTACAATTCACCCCTCCACTTT
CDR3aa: CASSSRGFYNSPLHF

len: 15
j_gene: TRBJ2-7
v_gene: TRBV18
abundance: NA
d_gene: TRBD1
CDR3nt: TGTGCCAGCTCGCGCCAGGGGGATAGATCCTACGAGCAGTACTTC
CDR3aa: CASSRQGDRSYEQYF

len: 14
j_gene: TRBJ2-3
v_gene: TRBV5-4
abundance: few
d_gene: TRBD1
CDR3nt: TGTGCCAGCAGCTTGGAGACAGGGACAGATACGCAGTATTTT
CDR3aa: CASSLETGTDTQYF

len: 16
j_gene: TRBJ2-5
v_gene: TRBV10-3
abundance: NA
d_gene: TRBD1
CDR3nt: TGTGCCATCAGTGAGTCCGACAGGGGTGGGCAAGAGACCCAGTACTTC
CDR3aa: CAISESDRGGQETQYF

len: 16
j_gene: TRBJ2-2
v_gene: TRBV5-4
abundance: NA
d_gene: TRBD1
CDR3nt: TGTGCCAGCAGCTCCCACGGGACAGGGGGCACCGGGGAGCTGTTTTTT
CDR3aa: CASSSHGTGGTGELFF

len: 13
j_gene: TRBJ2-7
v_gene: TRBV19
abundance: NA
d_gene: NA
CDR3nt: TGTGCCAGTAGTAAAACTGGACTCTACGAGCAGTACTTC
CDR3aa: CASSKTGLYEQYF

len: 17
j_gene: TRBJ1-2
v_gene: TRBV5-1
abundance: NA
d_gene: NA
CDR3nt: TGCGCCAGCAGCTTGGCGGCAGGGAAGGGCTGGCACTATGGCTACACCTTC
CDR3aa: CASSLAAGKGWHYGYTF

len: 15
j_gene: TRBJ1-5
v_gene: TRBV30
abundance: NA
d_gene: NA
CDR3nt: TGTGCCTGGAGTCCCCCCGGATCCCTCAATCAGCCCCAGCATTTT
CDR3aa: CAWSPPGSLNQPQHF

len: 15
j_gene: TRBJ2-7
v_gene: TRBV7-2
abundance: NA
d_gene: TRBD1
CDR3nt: TGTGCCAGCAGCTCTCAGGGGGCCGGACCCTACGAGCAGTACTTC
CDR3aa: CASSSQGAGPYEQYF

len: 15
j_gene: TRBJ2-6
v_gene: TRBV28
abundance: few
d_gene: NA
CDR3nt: TGTGCCAGCAGTCCCACACAGTCTGGGGCCAACGTCCTGACTTTC
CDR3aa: CASSPTQSGANVLTF

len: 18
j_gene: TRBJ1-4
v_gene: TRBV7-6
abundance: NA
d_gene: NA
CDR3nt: TGTGCCAGCAGCCCCCTCCCCCCAGGGGCGACGACTAATGAAAAACTGTTTTTT
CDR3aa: CASSPLPPGATTNEKLFF

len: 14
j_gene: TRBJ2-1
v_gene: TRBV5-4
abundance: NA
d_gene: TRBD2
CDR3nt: TGTGCCGGGGGACTAGCGAGTTCCTACAATGAGCAGTTCTTC
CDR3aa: CAGGLASSYNEQFF

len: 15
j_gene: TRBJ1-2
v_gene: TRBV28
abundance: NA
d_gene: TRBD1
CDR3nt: TGTGCCAGCAGTTTACCGGGACAGAATTCCTATGGCTACACCTTC
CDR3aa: CASSLPGQNSYGYTF

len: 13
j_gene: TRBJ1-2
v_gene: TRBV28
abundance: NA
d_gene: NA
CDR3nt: TGTGCCAGCAGTTATAGGCCCAGCTATGGCTACACCTTC
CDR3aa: CASSYRPSYGYTF

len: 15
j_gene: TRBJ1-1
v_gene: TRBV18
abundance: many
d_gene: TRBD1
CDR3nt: TGTGCCAGCTCGCCTCGACAGGGTGCGGACACTGAAGCTTTCTTT
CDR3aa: CASSPRQGADTEAFF

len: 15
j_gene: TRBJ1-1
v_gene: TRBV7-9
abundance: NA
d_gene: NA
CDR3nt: TGTGCCAGCAGCCCTTGGGACTCAAGAGGAACTGAAGCTTTCTTT
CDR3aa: CASSPWDSRGTEAFF

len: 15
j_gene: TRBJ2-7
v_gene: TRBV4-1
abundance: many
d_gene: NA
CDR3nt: TGCGCCAGCAGCCAAGATGGAGGGGGCCGGGTGGGGCAGTACTTC
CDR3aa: CASSQDGGGRVGQYF

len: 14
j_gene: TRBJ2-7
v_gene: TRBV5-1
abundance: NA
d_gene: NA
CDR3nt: TGCGCCAGCAGCCCGATGGGTGTCTCGAACGAGCAGTACTTC
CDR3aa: CASSPMGVSNEQYF

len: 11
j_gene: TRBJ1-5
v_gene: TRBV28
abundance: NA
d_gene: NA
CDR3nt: TGTGCCAGCAGCGCCAATCAGCCCCAGCATTTT
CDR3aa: CASSANQPQHF

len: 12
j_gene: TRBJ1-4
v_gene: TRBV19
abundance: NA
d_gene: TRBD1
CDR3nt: TGTGCCTGCAGGGGGTCTAATGAAAAACTGTTTTTT
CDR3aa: CACRGSNEKLFF

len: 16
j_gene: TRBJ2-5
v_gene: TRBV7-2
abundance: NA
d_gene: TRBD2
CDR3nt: TGTGCCAGCAGCCCAGGCGGGAGCGGGAGGGGAGAGACCCAGTACTTC
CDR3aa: CASSPGGSGRGETQYF

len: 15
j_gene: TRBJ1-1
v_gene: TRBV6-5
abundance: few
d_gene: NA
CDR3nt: TGTGCCAGCAGTTACCAACCGACGGGGAACACTGAAGCTTTCTTT
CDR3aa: CASSYQPTGNTEAFF

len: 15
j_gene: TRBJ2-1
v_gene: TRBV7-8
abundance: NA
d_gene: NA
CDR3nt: TGTGCCAGCAGCTTAGACGGGAGCTCCTACAATGAGCAGTTCTTC
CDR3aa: CASSLDGSSYNEQFF

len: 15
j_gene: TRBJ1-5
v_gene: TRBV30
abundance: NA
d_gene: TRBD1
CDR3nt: TGTGCCTGGAGTGTACAGGGGCGACAAGGGGGGCCCCAGCATTTT
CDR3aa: CAWSVQGRQGGPQHF

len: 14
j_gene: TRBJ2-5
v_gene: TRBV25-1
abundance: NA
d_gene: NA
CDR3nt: TGTGCCAGCAGTGAAGCAGGATCGAGGGAGACCCAGTACTTC
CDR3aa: CASSEAGSRETQYF

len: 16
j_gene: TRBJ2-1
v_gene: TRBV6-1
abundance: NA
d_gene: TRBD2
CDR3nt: TGTGCCAGCAGTGCCGCTAGCGGGAGGGTATCCAATGAGCAGTTCTTC
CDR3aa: CASSAASGRVSNEQFF

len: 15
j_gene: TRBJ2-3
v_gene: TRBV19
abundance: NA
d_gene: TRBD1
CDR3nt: TGTGCCAGTAGTATCCGGGACAGGGGCACAGATACGCAGTATTTT
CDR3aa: CASSIRDRGTDTQYF

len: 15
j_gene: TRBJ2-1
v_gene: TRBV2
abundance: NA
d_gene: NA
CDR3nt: TGTGCCAGCAGAGCGGGCTCGTCCCTGGAGAAGGAGCAGTTCTTC
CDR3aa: CASRAGSSLEKEQFF

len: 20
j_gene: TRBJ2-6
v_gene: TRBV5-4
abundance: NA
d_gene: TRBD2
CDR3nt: TGTGCCAGCAGCAGGGGACTAGCGGGAGGGCGGCCCTCTGGGGCCAACGTCCTGACTTTC
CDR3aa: CASSRGLAGGRPSGANVLTF

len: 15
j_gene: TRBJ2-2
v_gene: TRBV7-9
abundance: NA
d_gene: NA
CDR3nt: TGTGCCAGCAGCCGCGGGGGCTTTGCGGCCGGGGAGCTGTTTTTT
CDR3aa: CASSRGGFAAGELFF

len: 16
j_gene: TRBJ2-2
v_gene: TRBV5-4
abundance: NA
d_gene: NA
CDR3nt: TGTGCCAGCAGCTTAGCGGACACACGATTAGGGGGGGAGCTGTTTTTT
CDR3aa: CASSLADTRLGGELFF

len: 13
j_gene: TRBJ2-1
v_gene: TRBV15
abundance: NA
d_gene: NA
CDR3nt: TGTGCCACCAGCCAAAAAGGGGGCAATGAGCAGTTCTTC
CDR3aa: CATSQKGGNEQFF

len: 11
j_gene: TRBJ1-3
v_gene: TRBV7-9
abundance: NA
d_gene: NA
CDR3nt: TGTGCCAGCAGCTCCGAAGGCAGCTACTTTTTT
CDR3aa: CASSSEGSYFF

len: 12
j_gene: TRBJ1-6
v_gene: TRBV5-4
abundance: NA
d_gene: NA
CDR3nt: TGTGCCAGCAGCCGCGGGCTCTCACCCCTCCACTTT
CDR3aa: CASSRGLSPLHF

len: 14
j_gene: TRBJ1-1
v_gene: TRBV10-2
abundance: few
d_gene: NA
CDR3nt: TGCGCCAGCAATCTACAGGGAACGAACACTGAAGCTTTCTTT
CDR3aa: CASNLQGTNTEAFF

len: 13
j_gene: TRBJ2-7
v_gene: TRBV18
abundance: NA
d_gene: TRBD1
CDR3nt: TGTGCCAGCTCACCGGGACAGGGGGCCGAGCAGTACTTC
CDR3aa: CASSPGQGAEQYF

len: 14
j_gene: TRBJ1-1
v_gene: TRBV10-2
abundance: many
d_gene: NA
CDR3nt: TGCGCCAGCAGTGGGCATAGTGGGGGCACTGAAGCTTTCTTT
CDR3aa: CASSGHSGGTEAFF

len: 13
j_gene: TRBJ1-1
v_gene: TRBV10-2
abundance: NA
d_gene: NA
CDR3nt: TGCGCCAGCAGGGGACGGTCGAACACTGAAGCTTTCTTT
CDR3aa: CASRGRSNTEAFF

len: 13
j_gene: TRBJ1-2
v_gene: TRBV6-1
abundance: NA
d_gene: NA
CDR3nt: TGTGCCAGCAGGCGCGGCCCTAACTATGGCTACACCTTC
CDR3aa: CASRRGPNYGYTF

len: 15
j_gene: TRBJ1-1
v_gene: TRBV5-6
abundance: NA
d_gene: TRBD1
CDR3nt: TGTGCCAGCAGCTTGGTGGGACAGGGGAACACTGAAGCTTTCTTT
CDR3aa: CASSLVGQGNTEAFF

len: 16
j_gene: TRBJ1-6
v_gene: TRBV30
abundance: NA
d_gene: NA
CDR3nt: TGTGCCTGGAGTGTACGCGGTCAGTCCGGGAATTCACCCCTCCACTTT
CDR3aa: CAWSVRGQSGNSPLHF

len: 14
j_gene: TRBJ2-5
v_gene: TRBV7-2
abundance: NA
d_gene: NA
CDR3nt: TGTGCCACCTCAGTGGATGCGGTCCAAGAGACCCAGTACTTC
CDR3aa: CATSVDAVQETQYF

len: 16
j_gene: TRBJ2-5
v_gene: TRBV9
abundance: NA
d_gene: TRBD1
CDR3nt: TGTGCCAGCAGCGGCACGACAGGGACCTTCCAAGAGACCCAGTACTTC
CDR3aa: CASSGTTGTFQETQYF

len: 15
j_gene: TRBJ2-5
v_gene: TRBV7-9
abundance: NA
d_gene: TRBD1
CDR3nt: TGTGCCAGCAGCAGGACAGGTTTCCGGAGGGAGACCCAGTACTTC
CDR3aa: CASSRTGFRRETQYF